What follows are 21 T cell receptor beta chains derived from one specimen sequenced in a study of monozygotic twins with inflammatory bowel disease. For each CDR3 protein, TCRdb gives one entry from its re-call of the 5' RACE reads, without DNA. Recorded for this sample: over 200,000 distinct CDR3 sequences. Sequencing used blood. All receptors derive from a human donor with ulcerative colitis or Crohn's disease, or a healthy co-twin of an affected twin (not recorded which).

The chain combines TRBV5-1 with TRBJ2-1; TCRdb picks TRBD2, but there is no DNA to check that call. Germline V gene lookup returns CDR1 SGHRS and CDR2 YFSETQ. The CDR3 is 15 amino acids. CDR3 residues: CASSSGLAGLNEQFF.

This rearrangement joins TRBV12-3 or TRBV12-4 to TRBJ2-3; the D gene TCRdb calls, TRBD1, cannot be checked with no DNA. The CDR3 extends over 14 amino acids. The chain's CDR3 is CASSFSGGEDTQYF.

V is TRBV15 and J is TRBJ1-5; the D gene TCRdb calls, TRBD1, cannot be checked with no DNA. CDR1 is LNHNV and CDR2 is YYDKDF in the germline V gene (reference sequence). The CDR3 contains 15 residues. The CDR3 region is CATSREQGGHQPQHF.

The V call is TRBV3-1, the J call TRBJ2-2; the TCRdb D gene call, TRBD2, has no DNA to confirm it. Germline V gene data show CDR1 as LGHDT and CDR2 as YNNKEL (reference sequence). The CDR3 is 16 residues long. CDR3 sequence reads: CASSRGLAGATGELFF.

V gene TRBV6-6 combines with J gene TRBJ1-1. The CDR3 consists of 14 residues. CDR1 MNHNY and CDR2 SVGAGI come from the germline V gene (reference sequence). The CDR3 sequence: CASSYGWQNTEAFF.

The chain has TRBV12-3 or TRBV12-4 and TRBJ2-5; TCRdb indicates TRBD2, and absent DNA this call remains unverified. This CDR3 comprises 16 residues. CDR3 in amino acids: CASSHPTSGREETQYF.

The gene calls are TRBV6-2 or TRBV6-3 and TRBJ2-7; the D gene TCRdb calls, TRBD2, cannot be checked with no DNA. The germline gives CDR1 MNHEY, CDR2 SVGEGT. The length of the CDR3 is 16 residues. The CDR3 region is CASSSRDSGYSYEQYF.

CDR3 residues: CSARRKDQPQHF. The rearrangement links TRBV20-1 to TRBJ1-5. The germline V gene has CDR1 DFQATT and CDR2 SNEGSKA (reference sequence). The CDR3 contains 12 residues.

The chain combines TRBV30 with TRBJ2-7. The CDR3 sequence is 11 residues long. Germline CDR1 reads GTSNPN; CDR2 reads SVGIG (reference sequence). CDR3 sequence reads: CAWGESYEQYF. The whole variable domain, filled in from reference TRBV30 and TRBJ2-7, reads SQTIHQWPATLVQPVGSPLSLECTVEGTSNPNLYWYRQAAGRGLQLLFYSVGIGQISSEVPQNLSASRPQDRQFILSSKKLLLSDSGFYLCAWGESYEQYFGPGTRLTVT.

The V and J genes are TRBV2 and TRBJ2-7; the D call of TRBD1 rests on TCRdb alone, since no DNA is present to check it. This CDR3 region has 14 residues. CDR1 SNHLY and CDR2 FYNNEI come from the germline V gene. This CDR3 reads CARSSGTGPYEQYF.

This chain uses TRBV4-3 with TRBJ2-3; absent DNA, TCRdb's TRBD1 call cannot be checked. The CDR3 extends over 18 amino acids. Per the germline V gene, CDR1 is LGHNA and CDR2 is YSLEER. The CDR3 spells CASSQDPRGSGPTDTQYF.

The chain combines TRBV12-3 or TRBV12-4 with TRBJ1-6; TCRdb proposes TRBD1, but this gene call is untestable without DNA. The CDR3 extends over 15 amino acids. The CDR3 loop is CASSFVQGGNSPLHF.

The chain joins TRBV3-1 to TRBJ1-2; TCRdb indicates TRBD1, and absent DNA this call remains unverified. The CDR3 is 15 amino acids. Germline CDR1 and CDR2: LGHDT and YNNKEL (reference sequence). The chain's CDR3 is CASSPLGQGAGGYTF.

The chain links TRBV7-9 to TRBJ2-1. Germline-derived CDR1 and CDR2 are SEHNR and FQNEAQ (reference sequence). The length of the CDR3 is 13 residues. The CDR3 sequence: CASSSDGFNEQFF. Together with reference TRBV7-9 and TRBJ2-1, the CDR3 gives the full variable domain: DTGVSQNPRHKITKRGQNVTFRCDPISEHNRLYWYRQTLGQGPEFLTYFQNEAQLEKSRLLSDRFSAERPKGSFSTLEIQRTEQGDSAMYLCASSSDGFNEQFFGPGTRLTVL.

The V and J genes are TRBV30 and TRBJ2-2; the D call of TRBD2 rests on TCRdb alone, since no DNA is present to check it. The CDR3 has 13 amino acids. From germline, CDR1 is GTSNPN and CDR2 SVGIG (reference sequence). CDR3 sequence reads: CAWTLFNTGELFF.

J is TRBJ2-1 and V is TRBV20-1; TCRdb gives TRBD2 as the D gene, but with no DNA this cannot be confirmed. In germline, CDR1 is DFQATT, CDR2 SNEGSKA (reference sequence). This CDR3 region has 14 residues. Here the CDR3 reads CSAKTQRGYNEQFF.

This rearrangement joins TRBV2 to TRBJ2-7. The CDR3 contains 14 residues. The germline V gene has CDR1 SNHLY and CDR2 FYNNEI. The CDR3 is CASSEVGSLYEQYF. The full variable domain, with the rest looked up from reference TRBV2 and TRBJ2-7, is EPEVTQTPSHQVTQMGQEVILRCVPISNHLYFYWYRQILGQKVEFLVSFYNNEISEKSEIFDDQFSVERPDGSNFTLKIRSTKLEDSAMYFCASSEVGSLYEQYFGPGTRLTVT.

The genes are TRBV5-6 and TRBJ1-2; TCRdb's assignment of TRBD1 cannot be checked, as there is no DNA. The CDR3 sequence is 13 residues long. The germline V gene encodes CDR1 SGHDT and CDR2 YYEEEE. This CDR3 reads CASTPEDWPSYTF.

The chain is built from TRBV20-1 and TRBJ2-1; the TRBD2 assignment by TCRdb is unverifiable without DNA. The CDR3 sequence is 16 residues long. Germline CDR1 is DFQATT and CDR2 is SNEGSKA (reference sequence). CDR3 in amino acids: CSARRTSGSEGGEQFF.

This rearrangement joins TRBV6-5 to TRBJ2-2; TCRdb's D call, TRBD2, is unchecked because there is no DNA. CDR3 length: 17 amino acids. Germline CDR1 reads MNHEY; CDR2 reads SVGAGI. The CDR3 sequence is CASSYSIGTLNTGELFF.

The rearrangement links TRBV9 to TRBJ2-2; TCRdb's D gene call, TRBD1, goes unchecked for lack of DNA. Germline CDR1 is SGDLS and CDR2 is YYNGEE. CDR3 length equals 16 residues. CDR3 region: CASSPRRGPDTGELFF. The full variable domain, rest sourced from reference TRBV9 and TRBJ2-2, is DSGVTQTPKHLITATGQRVTLRCSPRSGDLSVYWYQQSLDQGLQFLIQYYNGEERAKGNILERFSAQQFPDLHSELNLSSLELGDSALYFCASSPRRGPDTGELFFGEGSRLTVL.